Listed below are T cell receptor beta chains from one sample, sequenced in a study of shared clonotypes between healthy human individuals. Profiled with immunoSEQ multiplex PCR; TCRdb holds only in-frame clones, not every one. The sample carries about 2.1 million clones, about 93% recorded once. The sample comprised naive CD8+ T cells from PBMCs. The receptors were gathered from a man between 18 and 29 years old in good health. Some clones in this sample may be carry-over from other donors' samples. Each CDR3 is given with its conserved first and last residue. Fields, in order: D gene, clone size, J gene, V gene, CDR3 protein, CDR3 DNA. The D gene is left open where the match is weak. The size field is filled for only some rows; it gives once, few, many or a size class.

d_call: NA; clone_size: NA; j_call: TRBJ1-1; v_call: TRBV7-8; cdr3_aa: CASSLARPGKNTEAFF; cdr3_nt: TGTGCCAGCAGCTTAGCGCGTCCGGGGAAGAACACTGAAGCTTTCTTT
d_call: TRBD1; clone_size: NA; j_call: TRBJ2-1; v_call: TRBV7-9; cdr3_aa: CASSPRDRLYNEQFF; cdr3_nt: TGTGCCAGCAGCCCTCGGGACAGATTATACAATGAGCAGTTCTTC
d_call: NA; clone_size: NA; j_call: TRBJ1-2; v_call: TRBV2; cdr3_aa: CASSADINMNYGYTF; cdr3_nt: TGTGCCAGCAGTGCTGACATAAACATGAACTATGGCTACACCTTC
d_call: NA; clone_size: NA; j_call: TRBJ1-1; v_call: TRBV4-1; cdr3_aa: CASSQDARNTEAFF; cdr3_nt: TGCGCCAGCAGCCAAGATGCCAGGAACACTGAAGCTTTCTTT
d_call: NA; clone_size: NA; j_call: TRBJ1-2; v_call: TRBV27; cdr3_aa: CASTPTTGRADYTF; cdr3_nt: TGTGCCAGCACACCTACAACAGGTAGAGCTGACTACACCTTC
d_call: NA; clone_size: NA; j_call: TRBJ2-1; v_call: TRBV6-1; cdr3_aa: CASSEGVADFF; cdr3_nt: TGTGCCAGCAGTGAAGGAGTGGCGGACTTCTTC
d_call: NA; clone_size: NA; j_call: TRBJ1-1; v_call: TRBV9; cdr3_aa: CASSLGRGRTNTEAFF; cdr3_nt: TGTGCCAGCAGCCTTGGCCGGGGGAGGACGAACACTGAAGCTTTCTTT
d_call: NA; clone_size: NA; j_call: TRBJ2-3; v_call: TRBV27; cdr3_aa: CASSLIAGSSTDTQYF; cdr3_nt: TGTGCCAGCAGTTTAATCGCGGGGTCTAGCACAGATACGCAGTATTTT
d_call: TRBD1; clone_size: NA; j_call: TRBJ2-3; v_call: TRBV5-1; cdr3_aa: CASSWPRGQGSTDTQYF; cdr3_nt: TGCGCCAGCAGCTGGCCCCGGGGACAGGGCAGCACAGATACGCAGTATTTT
d_call: NA; clone_size: NA; j_call: TRBJ2-7; v_call: TRBV4-1; cdr3_aa: CASSQENTRPKYEQYF; cdr3_nt: TGCGCCAGCAGCCAAGAAAACACGCGGCCAAAATACGAGCAGTACTTC
d_call: TRBD1; clone_size: once; j_call: TRBJ1-1; v_call: TRBV7-9; cdr3_aa: CASSWGDRAPFF; cdr3_nt: TGTGCCAGCAGCTGGGGGGACAGGGCACCTTTCTTT
d_call: NA; clone_size: NA; j_call: TRBJ1-3; v_call: TRBV4-1; cdr3_aa: CASSPLSSGNTIYF; cdr3_nt: TGCGCCAGCAGCCCTTTATCCTCTGGAAACACCATATATTTT
d_call: TRBD2; clone_size: NA; j_call: TRBJ2-5; v_call: TRBV28; cdr3_aa: CASSLSTSGRGETQYF; cdr3_nt: TGTGCCAGCAGTTTATCGACTAGCGGGAGGGGAGAGACCCAGTACTTC
d_call: NA; clone_size: NA; j_call: TRBJ2-5; v_call: TRBV2; cdr3_aa: CASSTGEETQYF; cdr3_nt: TGTGCCAGCAGTACGGGAGAAGAGACCCAGTACTTC
d_call: TRBD1; clone_size: NA; j_call: TRBJ2-7; v_call: TRBV6-5; cdr3_aa: CASSYNLGQIYEQYF; cdr3_nt: TGTGCCAGCAGTTACAACCTGGGACAGATCTACGAGCAGTACTTC
d_call: TRBD2; clone_size: NA; j_call: TRBJ2-3; v_call: TRBV30; cdr3_aa: CAWSGLAGGPNTQYF; cdr3_nt: TGTGCCTGGAGTGGACTAGCGGGAGGGCCGAATACGCAGTATTTT
d_call: NA; clone_size: NA; j_call: TRBJ2-6; v_call: TRBV4-1; cdr3_aa: CASSQSRGLWANVLTF; cdr3_nt: TGCGCCAGCAGCCAAAGTAGAGGGCTCTGGGCCAACGTCCTGACTTTC
d_call: NA; clone_size: NA; j_call: TRBJ2-3; v_call: TRBV19; cdr3_aa: CASNINSDPGTQYF; cdr3_nt: TGTGCCAGTAACATTAACTCGGACCCAGGCACGCAGTATTTT
d_call: NA; clone_size: NA; j_call: TRBJ2-2; v_call: TRBV7-8; cdr3_aa: CASSLVPGYTGELFF; cdr3_nt: TGTGCCAGCAGCTTAGTGCCAGGGTACACCGGGGAGCTGTTTTTT
d_call: NA; clone_size: NA; j_call: TRBJ2-2; v_call: TRBV9; cdr3_aa: CASTGTRTGELFF; cdr3_nt: TGTGCCAGCACCGGGACCCGGACCGGGGAGCTGTTTTTT
d_call: NA; clone_size: NA; j_call: TRBJ1-1; v_call: TRBV20-1; cdr3_aa: CSASLLDEAFF; cdr3_nt: TGCAGTGCTAGCCTCTTAGATGAAGCTTTCTTT
d_call: TRBD2; clone_size: NA; j_call: TRBJ2-7; v_call: TRBV9; cdr3_aa: CASSASPGERGSSLLYEQYF; cdr3_nt: TGTGCCAGCAGCGCCTCGCCAGGGGAGCGGGGGAGTAGTTTGCTCTACGAGCAGTACTTC
d_call: TRBD2; clone_size: NA; j_call: TRBJ2-1; v_call: TRBV7-9; cdr3_aa: CASSSGDASKTSGANEQFF; cdr3_nt: TGTGCCAGCAGCTCCGGGGACGCTTCGAAGACTAGCGGGGCGAATGAGCAGTTCTTC
d_call: TRBD2; clone_size: NA; j_call: TRBJ2-1; v_call: TRBV27; cdr3_aa: CASSLVTRGRLAGVWNEQFF; cdr3_nt: TGTGCCAGCAGTTTAGTCACCCGGGGACGGCTAGCGGGAGTGTGGAATGAGCAGTTCTTC
d_call: TRBD1; clone_size: once; j_call: TRBJ2-7; v_call: TRBV7-2; cdr3_aa: CASSQRDRAPYEQYF; cdr3_nt: TGTGCCAGCAGCCAAAGGGACAGGGCTCCCTACGAGCAGTACTTC
d_call: NA; clone_size: once; j_call: TRBJ1-3; v_call: TRBV13; cdr3_aa: CASSIEGHSGNTIYF; cdr3_nt: TGTGCCAGCAGCATAGAAGGGCATTCTGGAAACACCATATATTTT
d_call: TRBD1; clone_size: NA; j_call: TRBJ1-1; v_call: TRBV28; cdr3_aa: CASVRQGRSGEAFF; cdr3_nt: TGTGCCAGCGTAAGACAGGGGCGGTCGGGTGAAGCTTTCTTT
d_call: NA; clone_size: NA; j_call: TRBJ1-5; v_call: TRBV9; cdr3_aa: CASSNTGHSNQPQHF; cdr3_nt: TGTGCCAGCAGCAACACAGGACATAGCAATCAGCCCCAGCATTTT
d_call: TRBD2; clone_size: NA; j_call: TRBJ2-3; v_call: TRBV5-8; cdr3_aa: CASTTRTSGITDTQYF; cdr3_nt: TGTGCCAGCACCACTAGGACTAGCGGTATCACAGATACGCAGTATTTT
d_call: NA; clone_size: NA; j_call: TRBJ1-1; v_call: TRBV25-1; cdr3_aa: CASSVGGWEAFF; cdr3_nt: TGTGCCAGCAGTGTTGGGGGATGGGAAGCTTTCTTT
d_call: TRBD1; clone_size: NA; j_call: TRBJ1-3; v_call: TRBV6-1; cdr3_aa: CASKGQGARGNTIYF; cdr3_nt: TGTGCCAGCAAGGGACAGGGGGCGCGGGGAAACACCATATATTTT
d_call: TRBD2; clone_size: NA; j_call: TRBJ2-5; v_call: TRBV6-6; cdr3_aa: CASSPLAGGPLETQYF; cdr3_nt: TGTGCCAGCAGCCCCCTGGCGGGAGGGCCGTTGGAGACCCAGTACTTC